Shown below are 27 T cell receptor beta chains from a single sample sequenced in a study of cytomegalovirus exposure and HLA in healthy donors. PCR involved 60 Vbeta and 13 Jbeta primers. Using immunoSEQ multiplex PCR, the repertoire was profiled, and TCRdb retains in-frame clones only, with some absent. The repertoire holds about 180,000 clones, about four fifths seen once, with roughly 4.5% in the top ten. The specimen was PBMCs. Receptors were obtained from a woman under 30 in good health and CMV-seropositive.

The J gene is TRBJ1-5, the V gene TRBV10-3; 7 nucleotides line up with TRBD1. Trimming at V came to 7 bases and at J to 5 bases, leaving 5 bases not matched to a gene. Germline V lookup: CDR1 ENHRY, CDR2 SYGVKD. The CDR3 has 13 residues. The CDR3 reads CAINDREDQPQHF. The CDR3, as DNA: TGTGCCATCAATGACAGGGAAGATCAGCCCCAGCATTTT.

The CDR3 here is CASSIRDTHQHF. The CDR3 nucleotides read TGTGCCAGTAGTATAAGGGACACCCACCAGCATTTT. The rearrangement links TRBV19 to TRBJ1-5; weak D call: TRBD1 (6 bases). The CDR3 contains 12 residues. Germline loops: CDR1 LNHDA, CDR2 SQIVND (reference sequence). V lost 2 bases to trimming and J lost 12 bases, with 11 bases between them. Full variable domain (rest looked up from reference TRBV19 and TRBJ1-5): DGGITQSPKYLFRKEGQNVTLSCEQNLNHDAMYWYRQDPGQGLRLIYYSQIVNDFQKGDIAEGYSVSREKKESFPLTVTSAQKNPTAFYLCASSIRDTHQHFGDGTRLSIL.

The chain combines TRBV30 with TRBJ1-5, with TRBD1 matching over 9 bases. The germline V gene has CDR1 GTSNPN and CDR2 SVGIG (reference sequence). This CDR3 comprises 13 residues. The junction had 0 bases not matched to a gene; V was cut back by 5 bases and J by 1 base. The CDR3 DNA follows: TGTGCCTGGGACAGGGGGAGCAATCAGCCCCAGCATTTT. Translation gives CAWDRGSNQPQHF.

The rearrangement joins TRBV11-1 to TRBJ2-2; TRBD2 matches at 8 bases. Germline CDR1 reads SGHAT; CDR2 reads FQDESV (reference sequence). V gave up 1 base and J gave up 4 bases; unmatched junction bases: 2. The CDR3 is 15 residues long. CDR3 in DNA: TGTGCCAGCAGCTTAGGCGGGGGGATCACCGGGGAGCTGTTTTTT. As protein: CASSLGGGITGELFF.

The chain carries TRBV13 and TRBJ2-2; maybe TRBD1 (6 bases). The ends were cut back, 3 bases at V and 1 base at J, with 9 bases in the middle. The CDR3 loop spans 15 amino acids. Germline-derived CDR1 and CDR2 are PRHDT and FYEKMQ (reference sequence). Here the CDR3 reads CASSFLTGNTGELFF. Here the CDR3 DNA reads TGTGCCAGCAGCTTCCTGACAGGGAACACCGGGGAGCTGTTTTTT.

The chain employs TRBV10-1 and TRBJ1-2; the D gene is possibly TRBD1 (5 bases). This CDR3 comprises 13 residues. The germline V gene encodes CDR1 WNHNN and CDR2 SYGVQD (reference sequence). Trimming cost V 3 bases and J 2 bases, with 7 bases left between them. Here the CDR3 reads CASSDTGNYGYTF. The CDR3 DNA reads TGCGCCAGCAGTGATACAGGCAACTATGGCTACACCTTC.

CDR3 amino acids: CASSLVGGGNEQFF. The CDR3 DNA follows: TGTGCCAGCAGTTTAGTCGGGGGAGGAAATGAGCAGTTCTTC. V gene TRBV27 combines with J gene TRBJ2-1, with D maybe TRBD2 (6 bases). With 2 bases removed from V and 7 bases from J, the gap between germline ends came to 12 bases. This CDR3 is 14 amino acids long. The germline gives CDR1 MNHEY, CDR2 SMNVEV (reference sequence).

The rearrangement links TRBV2 to TRBJ2-3; possibly TRBD2 for D (5 bases). The germline V gene has CDR1 SNHLY and CDR2 FYNNEI. The V end lost 10 bases, the J end lost 2 bases, and 16 bases lay between the germline ends. The CDR3 totals 14 residues. The CDR3, as DNA: TGTGCCACCAGACTATCCTCGAACACAGATACGCAGTATTTT. This encodes CATRLSSNTDTQYF.

As concerns this clone: This specimen includes other DNA sequences encoding the same CDR3. The chain has TRBV2 and TRBJ1-3, with D possibly matching TRBD1 (5 bases). The V and J ends lost 3 bases and 2 bases respectively, with 11 bases between them. Per the germline V gene, CDR1 is SNHLY and CDR2 is FYNNEI. The CDR3 is 15 amino acids. CDR3 coding DNA: TGTGCCAGCAGTGACGGGCAGGGCGCTGGAAACACCATATATTTT. Translating it yields CASSDGQGAGNTIYF.

The chain couples TRBV25-1 to TRBJ2-7; D remains ambiguous. Trimming removed 2 bases from V and 1 base from J, with 9 bases in between. The CDR3 has 14 residues. Germline CDR1 and CDR2: MGHDK and SYGVNS. The DNA for the CDR3 is TGTGCCAGCAGTGAAGGAGAAGGTTCCTACGAGCAGTACTTC. This gives the protein CASSEGEGSYEQYF.

The chain has TRBV27 and TRBJ2-7; 8 bases fit TRBD2. The CDR3 extends over 14 amino acids. The V gene end was trimmed by 3 bases and the J gene end by 3 bases; junction bases not matched to a gene: 4. CDR1 is MNHEY, CDR2 SMNVEV, per germline (reference sequence). The CDR3 coding sequence is TGTGCCAGCAGTTTGAGCGGGGGTTTCTACGAGCAGTACTTC. This sequence encodes CASSLSGGFYEQYF.

With regard to this clone: This CDR3 is also generated by other DNA sequences in the sample. This rearrangement joins TRBV4-1 to TRBJ2-7, with D perhaps matching TRBD1 (6 bases). Trimming removed 2 bases from V and 2 bases from J, with 16 bases in between. The CDR3 consists of 16 residues. Germline values: CDR1 MGHRA, CDR2 YSYEKL. The CDR3 bases are TGCGCCAGCAGCCAACCGGGACAAACCACCACCTACGAGCAGTACTTC. Encoded protein: CASSQPGQTTTYEQYF.

The chain combines TRBV5-1 with TRBJ1-1; 12 bases match TRBD1. CDR3 size: 17 residues. The germline V gene encodes CDR1 SGHRS and CDR2 YFSETQ. V dropped 4 bases and J dropped 3; count of bases not matched to a gene: 10. The CDR3 here is CASSRTGDRGQDTEAFF. CDR3 in DNA: TGCGCCAGCAGCCGCACGGGGGACAGGGGGCAGGACACTGAAGCTTTCTTT.

The rearrangement links TRBV30 to TRBJ2-3; weak D call: TRBD1 (5 bases). The CDR3 loop spans 14 amino acids. V was clipped by 8 bases and J by 1 base, with 16 bases between them. The germline CDR1 and CDR2 sequences are GTSNPN and SVGIG (reference sequence). CDR3 DNA sequence: TGTGCCGGACAACCGTGGATCGGCACAGATACGCAGTATTTT. Amino acid sequence: CAGQPWIGTDTQYF.

This clone is a singleton in its sample. This chain links TRBV30 with TRBJ2-2; tentative D call: TRBD1 (5 bases). Germline CDR1 is GTSNPN and CDR2 is SVGIG (reference sequence). This CDR3 contains 15 residues. Trimming cost V 3 bases and J 3 bases, with 14 bases left between them. The CDR3 reads CAWSVGQAYTGELFF. The CDR3 DNA sequence: TGTGCCTGGAGCGTGGGGCAGGCCTACACCGGGGAGCTGTTTTTT.

The chain is built from TRBV29-1 and TRBJ1-1, with 9 bases lining up with TRBD1. Germline assignment: CDR1 SQVTM and CDR2 ANQGSEA. V gave up 5 bases and J gave up 7 bases; unmatched junction bases: 5. This CDR3 region has 12 residues. The CDR3 DNA sequence: TGCAGCGTTTCACAGGGGGCCGGTGAAGCTTTCTTT. Protein product: CSVSQGAGEAFF. The entire variable domain, with the rest obtained from reference TRBV29-1 and TRBJ1-1, is as follows: SAVISQKPSRDICQRGTSLTIQCQVDSQVTMMFWYRQQPGQSLTLIATANQGSEATYESGFVIDKFPISRPNLTFSTLTVSNMSPEDSSIYLCSVSQGAGEAFFGQGTRLTVV.

Comment on this clone: One end of the junction fails to match germline, which may point to a read error. The chain combines TRBV13 with TRBJ2-4; weak D call: TRBD2 (6 bases). The CDR3 loop spans 14 amino acids. Germline lookup yields CDR1 PRHDT and CDR2 FYEKMQ (reference sequence). The CDR3 DNA follows: TGTGCCAGCAGATACCAGGGCGGGAAAAACAGTCAGTACTTC. This codes for CASRYQGGKNSQYF.

J is TRBJ1-5 and V is TRBV7-2, with 7 bases identical to TRBD1. Germline CDR1 reads SGHTA; CDR2 reads FQGNSA. V shed 1 base and J 11 bases; nucleotides not matched to a gene: 8. This CDR3 region has 14 residues. The DNA for the CDR3 is TGTGCCAGCAGCTTAGATTCAGGGGGAAAGACCCAGCATTTT. Protein product: CASSLDSGGKTQHF.

The chain joins TRBV5-8 to TRBJ2-3; D might be TRBD1 (5 bases). CDR1 is SGHTS and CDR2 is YDEGEE in the germline V gene. CDR3 size: 16 residues. V dropped 1 base and J dropped 0 bases, with 12 bases sitting between them. CDR3 in amino acids: CASSLLGAPSTDTQYF. Here the CDR3 DNA reads TGTGCCAGCAGCTTGCTAGGGGCCCCGAGCACAGATACGCAGTATTTT.

The CDR3, as DNA: TGTGCCAGCAGCTTAGAACCTCAGGCCAACTATGGCTACACCTTC. It encodes CASSLEPQANYGYTF. This chain links TRBV7-6 with TRBJ1-2; D unresolved. The V gene lost 1 base and the J gene lost 2 bases, with 11 bases spanning the gap. Per germline, CDR1 SGHVS and CDR2 FNYEAQ. The CDR3 contains 15 residues. Using reference TRBV7-6 and TRBJ1-2 for the parts outside the CDR3, the full variable domain is GAGVSQSPRYKVTKRGQDVALRCDPISGHVSLYWYRQALGQGPEFLTYFNYEAQQDKSGLPNDRFSAERPEGSISTLTIQRTEQRDSAMYRCASSLEPQANYGYTFGSGTRLTVV.

The V gene is TRBV4-2, the J gene TRBJ1-5; TRBD1 is a possible D gene (5 bases). Trimming shortened V by 0 bases and J by 0 bases, and 18 bases separated the two germline ends. The V gene's germline CDR1 is LGHNA and CDR2 YNFKEQ. The CDR3 contains 19 residues. DNA of the CDR3: TGTGCCAGCAGCCAAGATCGTCCCTTGGGGGGATATAGCAATCAGCCCCAGCATTTT. Its protein is CASSQDRPLGGYSNQPQHF.

V is TRBV5-6 and J is TRBJ2-7; 8 bases fit TRBD2. The CDR3 is made up of 16 amino acids. The germline gives CDR1 SGHDT, CDR2 YYEEEE. Trimming cost V 4 bases and J 2 bases; bases outside gene matches: 11. The CDR3, as DNA: TGTGCCAGCAGCGAGAAACTAGCGGTTCGTACCTACGAGCAGTACTTC. Protein: CASSEKLAVRTYEQYF.

This chain joins TRBV28 and TRBJ2-1, with TRBD2 matching 8 bases. There are 15 residues in the CDR3. The J segment lost 2 bases and the V segment lost 2 bases, leaving 2 bases of the junction unmatched. CDR1 and CDR2 from the germline V gene are MDHEN and SYDVKM. The CDR3 is CASSLPGGAYNEQFF. The DNA of the CDR3 is TGTGCCAGCAGTTTACCCGGGGGGGCCTACAATGAGCAGTTCTTC. The full variable domain, with the rest looked up from reference TRBV28 and TRBJ2-1, is DVKVTQSSRYLVKRTGEKVFLECVQDMDHENMFWYRQDPGLGLRLIYFSYDVKMKEKGDIPEGYSVSREKKERFSLILESASTNQTSMYLCASSLPGGAYNEQFFGPGTRLTVL.

This clone was observed a few times. The J gene is TRBJ1-4, the V gene TRBV28, with D possibly TRBD1 on 5 matching bases. The germline V gene has CDR1 MDHEN and CDR2 SYDVKM. The length of the CDR3 is 11 residues. V was cut by 10 bases and J by 8 bases, with 11 bases left in between. This chain's CDR3 is CAIQGGEKLFF. CDR3 nucleotide sequence: TGTGCCATCCAGGGAGGGGAAAAACTGTTTTTT.

V and J are TRBV4-1 and TRBJ2-7, with D perhaps TRBD2 (6 bases). This CDR3 comprises 14 residues. V was trimmed by 0 bases and J by 11 bases, leaving 17 bases between them. CDR1 and CDR2 (germline): MGHRA, YSYEKL. The CDR3 DNA reads as TGCGCCAGCAGCCAAGATCCTACGGTTTGGGGGGAGTACTTC. It codes for CASSQDPTVWGEYF.

The chain uses TRBV5-1 and TRBJ2-3; 15 bases fit TRBD2. The CDR3 extends over 18 amino acids. The germline CDR1 and CDR2 sequences are SGHRS and YFSETQ. Germline trimming cut 4 bases from V and 2 bases from J; bases unmatched to any gene: 8. The CDR3: CASSGLAGGRGSTDTQYF. The CDR3 DNA reads TGCGCCAGCAGCGGACTAGCGGGGGGGAGGGGCTCCACAGATACGCAGTATTTT.

The chain uses TRBV5-6 and TRBJ2-2; 7 bases are a match to TRBD1. The V gene's germline CDR1 is SGHDT and CDR2 YYEEEE. V shed 0 bases, J shed 6 bases, and the junction held 11 bases outside the gene matches. CDR3 length: 17 amino acids. The CDR3 DNA reads as TGTGCCAGCAGCTTGGTAGGGGGCACGACCCTGGCCGGGGAGCTGTTTTTT. Translation gives CASSLVGGTTLAGELFF.